This TCR beta chain was sequenced in a study of blood T cells in healthy people across ages. This clonotype has at least ten counts. A second PCR of roughly 7 to 11 cycles used a sample-barcoded 5' primer and a J-beta primer mix. Each CDR3 protein is one row after TCRdb ran MiXCR on the 5' RACE reads. Here the sample spans more than 800,000 distinct CDR3 sequences, 29% being singletons. Germline loops: CDR1 SGHTA, CDR2 FQGNSA. The CDR3 sequence is 17 residues long. V was pared by 6 bases and J by 1 base, with 11 bases of the junction left unmatched. The origin of this receptor is a woman of 80 years or more in good health. The chain combines TRBV7-2 with TRBJ2-3; TRBD2 matches 9 bases. Sequenced input: blood. CDR3 nucleotide sequence: TGTGCCAGCAGGCAAGGGTCAGCGGGGGGCCGCACAGATACGCAGTATTTT. Encoded protein: CASRQGSAGGRTDTQYF.